This paragraph reports one T cell receptor beta chain. The data stem from a study of OX40 agonist ivuxolimab in advanced cancers. With V trimmed by 1 base and J by 4 bases, 4 bases remained unmatched. Germline CDR1 is SGHTA and CDR2 is FQGTGA. The CDR3 loop spans 15 amino acids. The assay was immunoSEQ multiplex PCR, and TCRdb's table has in-frame clones only and misses some. Of roughly 51,000 clones detected, about 88% appear once; the ten largest clones hold about 0.68%. This chain joins TRBV7-3 and TRBJ2-1; 7 bases agree with TRBD2. This TCR was sampled from an adult with an advanced solid tumor such as melanoma, head and neck, liver or kidney cancer. The source was CD4+ or CD8+ T cells sorted from blood, collected in a trial of the OX40 agonist ivuxolimab. The CDR3 DNA follows: TGTGCCAGCAGCTTAAATGGACTAGTGTACAATGAGCAGTTCTTC. Translated: CASSLNGLVYNEQFF.